These T cell receptor beta chains were read from a single sample in a study of T cells in Graves' hyperthyroidism and ophthalmopathy. TCRdb re-called the multiplex PCR reads with MiXCR, one entry per CDR3 protein. The sample carries 400,000 or so distinct CDR3 sequences, more than 12% recorded once. The specimen sequenced was blood. Every receptor here comes from a woman under 40 with Graves' ophthalmopathy. The CDR3 runs from the conserved cysteine through the conserved F or W. The D gene is left open where the match is weak. The listing skips clone size in some rows; elsewhere it reads once, few, many or a size class.

j_call clone_size v_call d_call cdr3_nt cdr3_aa
TRBJ1-5 . TRBV6-1 . TGTGCCAGCAGTGAAGCACGGGGGAGGCAGCCCCAGCATTTT CASSEARGRQPQHF
TRBJ1-1 many TRBV6-1 TRBD1 TGTGCCAGCAGTACCCGACAGGGCCCGGGGGCTTTCTTT CASSTRQGPGAFF
TRBJ2-1 . TRBV6-1 . TGTGCCAGCAGTGAAGTAAAAGTAGGGGGGGCCCTCTACAATGAGCAGTTCTTC CASSEVKVGGALYNEQFF
TRBJ1-3 . TRBV20-1 . TGCACTGCTAGAGATCAAAGACGCTCTGGAAACACCATATATTTT CTARDQRRSGNTIYF
TRBJ2-2 . TRBV4-1 . TGCGCCAGCAGCCAAGAGTGGGCCCCGAACACCGGGGAGCTGTTTTTT CASSQEWAPNTGELFF
TRBJ1-1 many TRBV6-1 TRBD1 TGTGCCAGCAGTTTTTGGGGGACAGACCTGAGCGCTTTCTTT CASSFWGTDLSAFF
TRBJ1-5 many TRBV20-1 TRBD1 TGCAGTGCTAGTATCGGGACAGGTAGCAATCAGCCCCAGCATTTT CSASIGTGSNQPQHF
TRBJ2-4 many TRBV30 . TGTGCCTGGAGCGTGGAGCCGAAAAACATTCAGTACTTC CAWSVEPKNIQYF
TRBJ2-3 many TRBV30 TRBD1 TGTGCCTGGGGGACAGGGGACACAGATACGCAGTATTTT CAWGTGDTDTQYF
TRBJ2-5 many TRBV12-3/TRBV12-4 . TGTGCCAGCAGCCCCCGGGGAGGGGGGCCAGCCGAGACCCAGTACTTC CASSPRGGGPAETQYF
TRBJ2-5 many TRBV28 . TGTGCCAGCAGGCCAACAGAACAAGAGACCCAGTACTTC CASRPTEQETQYF
TRBJ2-1 many TRBV5-1 . TGCGCCAGCAGCTCCGAGGGGGCGGGGGCCTCCTACAATGAGCAGTTCTTC CASSSEGAGASYNEQFF
TRBJ2-1 few TRBV7-6 . TGTGCCAGCAGCTTTGCCCCTAGCTCCTACAATGAGCAGTTCTTC CASSFAPSSYNEQFF
TRBJ1-5 many TRBV4-1 TRBD1 TGCGCCAGCAGCCAAGACCCCGGACAGGTAGGGCAGCCCCAGCATTTT CASSQDPGQVGQPQHF
TRBJ1-5 many TRBV30 . TGTGCCTGGAGTTATAGCAATCAGCCCCAGCATTTT CAWSYSNQPQHF
TRBJ2-1 . TRBV11-2 TRBD2 TGTGCCAGCAGCATAGCGGGAGGGGCGGGCAATGAGCAGTTCTTC CASSIAGGAGNEQFF
TRBJ1-2 many TRBV11-2 TRBD1 TGTGCCAGCAGCTTTGCCATGGGACAGGGGGATGGCTACACCTTC CASSFAMGQGDGYTF
TRBJ2-1 many TRBV3-1 TRBD2 TGTGCCAGCAGCCAGCGGAGCGGGGGGGCCCTCTCGGAGCAGTTCTTC CASSQRSGGALSEQFF
TRBJ1-5 many TRBV2 . TGTGCCAGCAATGGGGATAGCAATCAGCCCCAGCATTTT CASNGDSNQPQHF
TRBJ2-1 many TRBV12-3/TRBV12-4 . TGTGCCAGCAGTTTAAGAGGGGATAACTACAATGAGCAGTTCTTC CASSLRGDNYNEQFF
TRBJ2-7 few TRBV6-1 . TGTGCCAGCAGTGACGGGCAGGGTAACTACGAGCAGTACTTC CASSDGQGNYEQYF
TRBJ1-1 many TRBV6-1 . TGTGCCAGCAGACGAGACTCGGGCACTGAAGCTTTCTTT CASRRDSGTEAFF
TRBJ1-2 . TRBV30 . TGTGCCTGGAAGGGGAGCGGCTACACCTTC CAWKGSGYTF
TRBJ1-1 many TRBV2 . TGTGCCGGAGGAGGGGGGGAAATAGCTTTCTTT CAGGGGEIAFF
TRBJ2-7 . TRBV29-1 . TGCAGCGTTCCAAATCGACTAGGGGGGAACGAGCAGTACTTC CSVPNRLGGNEQYF
TRBJ2-1 many TRBV3-1 TRBD2 TGTGCCAGCAGCCAAGGGACTAGCGGGGGTGGGGAGCAGTTCTTC CASSQGTSGGGEQFF
TRBJ1-2 many TRBV7-2 . TGTGCCAGCAGCGCCCGGACAGACGGCTACACCTTC CASSARTDGYTF
TRBJ1-5 many TRBV30 . TGTGCCTGGAGTGTGGGACACCTAAATCAGCCCCAGCATTTT CAWSVGHLNQPQHF